Shown below are 6 T cell receptor beta chains from a single sample sequenced in a study of somatic mutations in cytotoxic T cells in rheumatoid arthritis. Profiling relied on immunoSEQ multiplex PCR, and the TCRdb table lists in-frame clones only, not all of them. The sample carries 14,000 or so clones, more than 75% recorded once. Sequenced input: CD8+ T cells sorted from blood. These receptors were collected from an adult with rheumatoid arthritis.

The chain couples TRBV27 to TRBJ2-1, with TRBD2 matching over 13 bases. The V and J ends lost 6 bases and 0 bases, in that order; junction bases with no gene match: 8. Germline V lookup: CDR1 MNHEY, CDR2 SMNVEV (reference sequence). CDR3 size: 18 residues. The CDR3 nucleotides are TGTGCCAGCAGGGTACTAGCGGGGGGGTCCAGCTCCTACAATGAGCAGTTCTTC. Translating it yields CASRVLAGGSSSYNEQFF.

The J gene is TRBJ2-2, the V gene TRBV9; no reliable D call. This CDR3 is built from 15 residues. The germline V and J ends were trimmed by 4 bases and 1 base, with 11 bases remaining between them. CDR1 and CDR2 from the germline V gene are SGDLS and YYNGEE. CDR3 DNA sequence: TGTGCCAGCAGCCCTATCACCGGGAACACCGGGGAGCTGTTTTTT. Amino acids: CASSPITGNTGELFF.

The table lists this clone with a few counts. CDR3 DNA: TGTGCCAGCAGCTTACGGGGGCGGAACACTGAAGCTTTCTTT. Translating gives CASSLRGRNTEAFF. The V call is TRBV11-3, the J call TRBJ1-1; D might be TRBD1 (6 bases). This CDR3 has 14 amino acids. Germline lookup yields CDR1 SGHNT and CDR2 YENEEA. V shed 2 bases and J shed 1 base, with 8 bases lying between them.

This clone has just one count. The chain is built from TRBV11-2 and TRBJ2-1; D is unclear. CDR1 and CDR2 (germline): SGHAT, FQNNGV. This CDR3 contains 11 residues. The germline V and J ends were trimmed by 4 bases and 10 bases, with 8 bases remaining between them. The CDR3 DNA follows: TGTGCCAGCAGCTCCCCCCCCGAGCAGTTCTTC. It is translated as CASSSPPEQFF. Looking up the rest from reference TRBV11-2 and TRBJ2-1 gives the full variable domain: EAGVAQSPRYKIIEKRQSVAFWCNPISGHATLYWYQQILGQGPKLLIQFQNNGVVDDSQLPKDRFSAERLKGVDSTLKIQPAKLEDSAVYLCASSSPPEQFFGPGTRLTVL.

The chain combines TRBV11-2 with TRBJ1-5; 10 bases agree with TRBD1. Germline V gives CDR1 SGHAT, CDR2 FQNNGV. V gave up 5 bases and J gave up 16 bases; unmatched junction bases: 8. The CDR3 sequence is 12 residues long. This chain's CDR3 is CASSSTGTGVHF. The CDR3 DNA reads as TGTGCCAGCAGCAGCACCGGGACAGGGGTTCATTTT.

The chain employs TRBV14 and TRBJ1-6; the D gene is possibly TRBD1 (5 bases). The V end was cut by 4 bases, the J end by 7 bases, with 11 bases between. Germline values: CDR1 SGHDN, CDR2 FVKESK. CDR3 length: 14 residues. The CDR3 loop reads CASSLRGANSPLHF. In DNA form, the CDR3 reads TGTGCCAGCAGCCTACGAGGGGCGAATTCACCCCTCCACTTT.